One and the same sample provided the 25 T cell receptor beta chains below, sequenced in a study of cytomegalovirus exposure and HLA in healthy donors. Sequencing was performed with immunoSEQ multiplex PCR; in TCRdb, only in-frame clones are kept and a portion is missing. The sample yields some 98,000 clones, 87% seen once. Sequencing input: PBMCs. The receptors were gathered from a young woman in good health and CMV-seronegative.

Remarks on this clone: At one boundary the junction diverges from the germline segment, which might be a read error. The chain uses TRBV11-2 and TRBJ1-4; a weak D match, TRBD1 (6 bases). Germline V gene sequence: CDR1 SGHAT, CDR2 FQNNGV. The CDR3 length is 14 residues. The chain's CDR3 is CAGSLAGTLEKLFF. For the CDR3, the DNA is TGTGCCGGCAGCTTAGCCGGGACACTCGAAAAACTGTTTTTT.

This chain joins TRBV6-4 and TRBJ2-3, with D maybe TRBD2 (5 bases). Germline CDR1 MRHNA, CDR2 SNTAGT. The CDR3 contains 13 residues. The V end was cut by 5 bases, the J end by 1 base, with 7 bases between. The CDR3 nucleotides are TGTGCCAGCAGTTTTAGCGGCACAGATACGCAGTATTTT. As protein: CASSFSGTDTQYF.

The chain has TRBV2 and TRBJ2-2; 7 bases match TRBD1. Losses at the gene ends were 5 bases for V and 7 bases for J; bases not matched to a gene: 10. The CDR3 spans 15 residues. Germline V gene sequence: CDR1 SNHLY, CDR2 FYNNEI. This CDR3 reads CASSFRQGANGELFF. CDR3 in DNA: TGTGCCAGCAGTTTCAGACAGGGAGCTAACGGGGAGCTGTTTTTT.

V gene TRBV5-5 combines with J gene TRBJ1-5, with 7 bases aligning to TRBD1. CDR3 length: 13 amino acids. Germline loops: CDR1 SGHKS, CDR2 YYEKEE (reference sequence). Trimming cost V 3 bases and J 5 bases; bases outside gene matches: 2. The CDR3 nucleotides are TGTGCCAGCAGCTGGGACAGCTATCAGCCCCAGCATTTT. Protein: CASSWDSYQPQHF. The variable domain in full, with the rest retrieved from reference TRBV5-5 and TRBJ1-5, is DAGVTQSPTHLIKTRGQQVTLRCSPISGHKSVSWYQQVLGQGPQFIFQYYEKEERGRGNFPDRFSARQFPNYSSELNVNALLLGDSALYLCASSWDSYQPQHFGDGTRLSIL.

The rearrangement uses TRBV19 and TRBJ2-4; perhaps TRBD2 as D (6 bases). Trimming removed 2 bases from V and 1 base from J, with 15 bases in between. Germline V gives CDR1 LNHDA, CDR2 SQIVND (reference sequence). This CDR3 is 17 amino acids long. The CDR3 DNA reads TGTGCCAGTAGTATAAAGGCGGGGACTTTGGCCAAAAACATTCAGTACTTC. As protein: CASSIKAGTLAKNIQYF.

DNA of the CDR3: TGTGCCAGCAGCTTAGCCCCAGACAGAGCCGAGCATTTT. Translated, it gives CASSLAPDRAEHF. This chain connects TRBV7-2 to TRBJ1-5; D is perhaps TRBD1 (5 bases). Germline V gene lookup returns CDR1 SGHTA and CDR2 FQGNSA. The CDR3 runs 13 residues. V shed 0 bases and J shed 14 bases, with 14 bases lying between them.

The gene calls are TRBV7-9 and TRBJ2-7; 9 bases match TRBD1. Germline lookup yields CDR1 SEHNR and CDR2 FQNEAQ (reference sequence). This CDR3 comprises 16 residues. Unmatched junction bases numbered 12, after V lost 5 bases and J lost 4 bases. The CDR3 loop reads CASSQGPGTGPYEQYF. CDR3 DNA sequence: TGTGCCAGCAGCCAAGGCCCCGGGACAGGGCCTTACGAGCAGTACTTC.

The CDR3 DNA is TGTGCCAGCAGCTTAGCGGGGTTCTCCTACAATGAGCAGTTCTTC. Encoded protein: CASSLAGFSYNEQFF. The chain uses TRBV7-3 and TRBJ2-1; weak D call: TRBD2 (6 bases). V was pared by 2 bases and J by 0 bases, with 8 bases between. Per germline, CDR1 SGHTA and CDR2 FQGTGA. CDR3 size: 15 residues.

This clone was seen ten or more times. The V call is TRBV15, the J call TRBJ1-2; 8 bases agree with TRBD1. The CDR3 is 15 residues long. Germline CDR1 LNHNV, CDR2 YYDKDF (reference sequence). J lost 8 bases, V lost 1 base, and 9 bases had no gene match. CDR3 sequence (DNA): TGTGCCACCAGCAGAGCAAGCACAGGGGGAGTAGGCTACACCTTC. Amino acid sequence: CATSRASTGGVGYTF.

This chain uses TRBV6-5 with TRBJ2-7; 7 nucleotides line up with TRBD2. The CDR3 length is 11 residues. Germline loops: CDR1 MNHEY, CDR2 SVGAGI. V lost 4 bases and J lost 7; bases outside the gene matches: 1. The CDR3 loop is CASSLGGEQYF. The CDR3 DNA reads as TGTGCCAGCAGTTTGGGGGGGGAGCAGTACTTC.

On this clone itself: Since a much larger clone is just one base distant, this may be a read error. V and J are TRBV7-3 and TRBJ1-1; TRBD1 might be the D (6 bases). The CDR3 is 13 residues long. Germline V CDR1 and CDR2: SGHTA, FQGTGA. The V and J ends lost 2 bases and 4 bases respectively, with 8 bases between them. As DNA, the CDR3 is TGTGCCAGCAGCTTAGCAGGGGCCACTGAAGCTTTCTTT. Its protein product is CASSLAGATEAFF.

This clone was detected only a few times. The chain couples TRBV6-5 to TRBJ2-7; D perhaps matches TRBD1 (6 bases). Deletions cut 6 bases from V and 3 bases from J, with 15 bases between. This CDR3 region has 14 residues. Per germline, CDR1 MNHEY and CDR2 SVGAGI. CDR3 in DNA: TGTGCCAGCAGCCTCACCTCACAGGGCTACGAGCAGTACTTC. Its protein is CASSLTSQGYEQYF.

CDR3 coding DNA: TGTGCCAGCAGGCAGACAGGGGCGCGATCTAACTATGGCTACACCTTC. This sequence encodes CASRQTGARSNYGYTF. The rearrangement joins TRBV5-4 to TRBJ1-2, with TRBD1 matching over 8 bases. The CDR3 runs to 16 residues. CDR1 and CDR2 (germline): SGHNT, YYREEE (reference sequence). V trimming: 5 bases; J trimming: 0 bases; junction bases outside the gene matches: 9.

This clone was recorded only once. The chain employs TRBV5-4 and TRBJ2-7; 8 bases line up with TRBD2. The V segment lost 1 base and the J segment 0 bases; nucleotides outside the gene matches: 3. The CDR3 totals 15 residues. Germline V lookup: CDR1 SGHNT, CDR2 YYREEE (reference sequence). The CDR3 sequence: CASSLPGGSSYEQYF. CDR3 in DNA: TGTGCCAGCAGCTTGCCGGGAGGGTCCTCCTACGAGCAGTACTTC.

The CDR3 DNA sequence: TGCGCCAGCAGGCTCCCTGGAGCGGGAGGGCGCACCGGGGAGCTGTTTTTT. Encoded protein: CASRLPGAGGRTGELFF. V usage is TRBV5-1 and J usage is TRBJ2-2; 10 bases agree with TRBD2. There are 17 residues in the CDR3. Looked up from germline, CDR1 is SGHRS and CDR2 is YFSETQ. The V segment lost 5 bases and the J segment 4 bases; nucleotides outside the gene matches: 11.

The J gene is TRBJ1-2, the V gene TRBV14; D is possibly TRBD1 (6 bases). The CDR3 spans 15 residues. The germline CDR1 and CDR2 sequences are SGHDN and FVKESK. V lost 3 bases and J 4 bases, leaving 15 bases between the germline ends. CDR3 sequence (DNA): TGTGCCAGCAGCCAGAGGACAGCCTGGGCCTATGGCTACACCTTC. It codes for CASSQRTAWAYGYTF. Full variable domain (outside the CDR3, taken from reference TRBV14 and TRBJ1-2): EAGVTQFPSHSVIEKGQTVTLRCDPISGHDNLYWYRRVMGKEIKFLLHFVKESKQDESGMPNNRFLAERTGGTYSTLKVQPAELEDSGVYFCASSQRTAWAYGYTFGSGTRLTVV.

The CDR3 coding sequence is TGCGCCAGCAGCTTGATCGGGACAGGGGTGGCCACTGAAGCTTTCTTT. Amino acids: CASSLIGTGVATEAFF. V is TRBV5-1 and J is TRBJ1-1, with 10 positions matching TRBD1. Germline lookup yields CDR1 SGHRS and CDR2 YFSETQ. Trimming took 1 base from V and 4 from J; bases not matched to a gene: 7. This CDR3 comprises 16 residues.

V usage is TRBV19 and J usage is TRBJ1-4; no definite D call. Trimming removed 5 bases from V and 7 bases from J, with 8 bases in between. The CDR3 has 12 residues. Germline assignment: CDR1 LNHDA and CDR2 SQIVND (reference sequence). The DNA of the CDR3 is TGTGCCAGTAGTTCGGGGTTTGAAAAACTGTTTTTT. This translates into CASSSGFEKLFF. The full variable domain, with the rest looked up from reference TRBV19 and TRBJ1-4, is DGGITQSPKYLFRKEGQNVTLSCEQNLNHDAMYWYRQDPGQGLRLIYYSQIVNDFQKGDIAEGYSVSREKKESFPLTVTSAQKNPTAFYLCASSSGFEKLFFGSGTQLSVL.

The chain has TRBV4-1 and TRBJ1-3; D may be TRBD1 (5 bases). CDR1 and CDR2 (germline): MGHRA, YSYEKL. Trimming took 1 base from V and 4 from J, leaving 8 bases between them. The CDR3 loop spans 14 amino acids. CDR3 residues: CASSQGWTGNTIYF. The CDR3, as DNA: TGCGCCAGCAGCCAAGGATGGACAGGAAACACCATATATTTT.

The gene calls are TRBV27 and TRBJ2-2, with TRBD1 matching over 8 bases. The CDR3 is 17 amino acids. V trimming: 6 bases; J trimming: 5 bases; junction bases outside the gene matches: 14. Per the germline V gene, CDR1 is MNHEY and CDR2 is SMNVEV (reference sequence). The CDR3 DNA sequence: TGTGCCAGCAGACCAGGACAGGGCCGAGGTTGGACCGGGGAGCTGTTTTTT. Residues: CASRPGQGRGWTGELFF.

V gene TRBV28 combines with J gene TRBJ2-1, with 11 bases matching TRBD2. The CDR3 consists of 15 residues. J lost 8 bases, V lost 6 bases, and 9 bases had no gene match. The germline V gene encodes CDR1 MDHEN and CDR2 SYDVKM. CDR3 loop: CASRIETSGAYEQFF. CDR3 DNA sequence: TGTGCCAGCAGGATAGAGACTAGCGGGGCTTATGAGCAGTTCTTC.

The genes are TRBV27 and TRBJ2-1; weak D call: TRBD1 (6 bases). This CDR3 has 16 residues. The V end was cut by 11 bases, the J end by 2 bases, with 22 bases between. Per the germline V gene, CDR1 is MNHEY and CDR2 is SMNVEV (reference sequence). The CDR3 sequence is CAGNNGTTRPYNEQFF. The CDR3 DNA follows: TGTGCCGGCAATAACGGGACAACTAGACCCTACAATGAGCAGTTCTTC.

CDR3 region: CASSYGGVGSYNEQFF. CDR3 bases: TGTGCCAGCAGCTATGGGGGGGTGGGCTCCTACAATGAGCAGTTCTTC. The V and J genes are TRBV7-8 and TRBJ2-1, with 7 bases aligning to TRBD2. Trimming took 4 bases from V and 0 from J; bases not matched to a gene: 6. The length of the CDR3 is 16 residues. CDR1 is SGHVS, CDR2 FQNEAQ, per germline.

The chain joins TRBV4-1 to TRBJ1-4; the D is unclear. V dropped 0 bases and J dropped 5 bases, with 10 bases sitting between them. This CDR3 has 15 amino acids. Germline CDR1 reads MGHRA; CDR2 reads YSYEKL. The CDR3: CASSQESPTNEKLFF. The CDR3 nucleotides read TGCGCCAGCAGCCAAGAGAGCCCTACGAATGAAAAACTGTTTTTT.

This clone was found once. This chain uses TRBV7-9 with TRBJ2-3, with D maybe TRBD2 (6 bases). Germline CDR1 SEHNR, CDR2 FQNEAQ (reference sequence). The CDR3 runs to 13 residues. Trimming shortened V by 7 bases and J by 6 bases, and 14 bases separated the two germline ends. The CDR3 protein is CASNGGTTDTQYF. CDR3 nucleotides: TGTGCCAGCAACGGGGGAACAACGGATACGCAGTATTTT.